The 30 T cell receptor beta chains below were found in one sample sequenced in a study of blood T cells in healthy people across ages. A second 7 to 11 cycle PCR used barcoded and J-beta primers. TCRdb itself ran the 5' RACE reads through MiXCR, one entry per CDR3 protein. The sample consists of about 640,000 distinct CDR3 sequences, roughly 53% of them appearing once. The sequencing input was blood. The receptors here all came from a man aged 55 to 69 in good health.

This clonotype was counted a few times. The chain is built from TRBV20-1 and TRBJ2-1, with D perhaps matching TRBD2 (6 bases). Germline CDR1 DFQATT, CDR2 SNEGSKA (reference sequence). The CDR3 is 16 residues long. V was pared by 4 bases and J by 7 bases, with 23 bases between. As DNA, the CDR3 is TGCAGTGCTAAAGATCGGGGGAGGCAGGCGGGTAATGAGCAGTTCTTC. Protein sequence: CSAKDRGRQAGNEQFF.

The chain employs TRBV9 and TRBJ2-1; 8 bases are shared with TRBD2. CDR1 and CDR2 from the germline V gene are SGDLS and YYNGEE. The CDR3 is 17 residues long. J was trimmed by 5 bases and V by 0 bases; bases with no gene match: 10. In DNA, the CDR3 is TGTGCCAGCAGCGTAGCCCCGACTAGCGACACACACAATGAGCAGTTCTTC. Translation gives CASSVAPTSDTHNEQFF. The whole variable domain, filled in from reference TRBV9 and TRBJ2-1, reads DSGVTQTPKHLITATGQRVTLRCSPRSGDLSVYWYQQSLDQGLQFLIQYYNGEERAKGNILERFSAQQFPDLHSELNLSSLELGDSALYFCASSVAPTSDTHNEQFFGPGTRLTVL.

In DNA, the CDR3 is TGTGCCAGCAGCGCAGCCCTCGGGACACCATCCGCCTACGAGCAGTACTTC. As protein: CASSAALGTPSAYEQYF. V usage is TRBV7-9 and J usage is TRBJ2-4; D perhaps matches TRBD1 (6 bases). The tail of the sequence fits TRBJ2-7 better, so the J call may be wrong. Germline V gene data show CDR1 as SEHNR and CDR2 as FQNEAQ (reference sequence). This CDR3 spans 17 amino acids.

J is TRBJ1-1 and V is TRBV18; D gene ambiguous. The V gene's germline CDR1 is KGHSH and CDR2 LQKENI. The V gene lost 5 bases and the J gene lost 10 bases, with 14 bases spanning the gap. CDR3 length: 12 residues. The CDR3 region is CASSSSRGGAFF. CDR3 in DNA: TGTGCCAGCTCATCTTCGCGGGGAGGAGCTTTCTTT.

The chain joins TRBV5-1 to TRBJ2-3; the D is unclear. The germline V gene encodes CDR1 SGHRS and CDR2 YFSETQ. This CDR3 has 12 amino acids. The V end was cut by 0 bases, the J end by 6 bases, with 5 bases between. The CDR3 region has the DNA TGCGCCAGCAGCTTGGAGTGGGATACGCAGTATTTT. Encoded protein: CASSLEWDTQYF.

This clonotype was detected a few times. The genes are TRBV11-2 and TRBJ2-5; TRBD1 is a possible D gene (6 bases). The V end was cut by 3 bases, the J end by 5 bases, with 16 bases between. The CDR3 runs to 15 residues. CDR1 is SGHAT, CDR2 FQNNGV, per germline. In DNA, the CDR3 is TGTGCCAGCAGCTTCGGTCTAGGGGGTATTGAGACCCAGTACTTC. The encoded protein is CASSFGLGGIETQYF.

This clonotype occurred once. The chain has TRBV6-6 and TRBJ1-4; D unresolved. Germline-derived CDR1 and CDR2 are MNHNY and SVGAGI (reference sequence). The length of the CDR3 is 13 residues. V lost 5 bases and J lost 8, with 12 bases in between. CDR3 bases: TGTGCCAGCAGTCCCCCTTTCAGAGAAAAACTGTTTTTT. Amino acid sequence: CASSPPFREKLFF.

The rearrangement links TRBV7-2 to TRBJ2-3; 10 nucleotides align to TRBD2. Unmatched junction bases numbered 15, after V lost 5 bases and J lost 7 bases. In germline, CDR1 is SGHTA, CDR2 FQGNSA. The CDR3 covers 17 residues. CDR3 bases: TGTGCCAGCAGCATCCCGACTCTAGCGGGGGAAGGATATACGCAGTATTTT. Residues: CASSIPTLAGEGYTQYF.

This chain joins TRBV12-3 or TRBV12-4 and TRBJ2-1; 8 bases are shared with TRBD2. Trimming at V came to 0 bases and at J to 10 bases, leaving 11 bases not matched to a gene. CDR3 length: 16 residues. The CDR3 region is CASSLAHPGGSNEQFF. CDR3 coding DNA: TGTGCCAGCAGTTTAGCGCATCCGGGGGGGAGCAACGAGCAGTTCTTC.

The rearrangement links TRBV18 to TRBJ1-1; D not certain. The germline V and J ends were trimmed by 3 bases and 2 bases, with 10 bases remaining between them. From germline, CDR1 is KGHSH and CDR2 LQKENI. There are 14 residues in the CDR3. The DNA for the CDR3 is TGTGCCAGCTCACCCTTGGACGCTAACACTGAAGCTTTCTTT. Translating gives CASSPLDANTEAFF.

This clonotype was observed a handful of times. The rearrangement uses TRBV11-3 and TRBJ1-4; D is uncertain. This CDR3 comprises 19 residues. Trimming stripped 1 base from V and 6 bases from J, with 24 bases between. CDR1 is SGHNT and CDR2 is YENEEA in the germline V gene. The CDR3 coding sequence is TGTGCCAGCAGCTTAGGGCCCAAACCTGGGCAGATAGGTGATGAAAAACTGTTTTTT. It specifies CASSLGPKPGQIGDEKLFF.

The genes are TRBV5-1 and TRBJ2-1, with TRBD2 matching over 10 bases. V lost 0 bases, J lost 4 bases, and 4 bases stayed unmatched. Germline V gene sequence: CDR1 SGHRS, CDR2 YFSETQ. This CDR3 spans 16 amino acids. In DNA form, the CDR3 reads TGCGCCAGCAGCTTGGGTGGGACTAGCGTTTACAATGAGCAGTTCTTC. This translates into CASSLGGTSVYNEQFF. The whole variable domain, filled in from reference TRBV5-1 and TRBJ2-1, reads KAGVTQTPRYLIKTRGQQVTLSCSPISGHRSVSWYQQTPGQGLQFLFEYFSETQRNKGNFPGRFSGRQFSNSRSEMNVSTLELGDSALYLCASSLGGTSVYNEQFFGPGTRLTVL.

The rearrangement uses TRBV7-9 and TRBJ1-2; 9 bases map to TRBD1. Germline lookup yields CDR1 SEHNR and CDR2 FQNEAQ (reference sequence). The V gene end was trimmed by 4 bases and the J gene end by 6 bases; junction bases not matched to a gene: 9. This CDR3 region has 15 residues. CDR3 region: CASSSPDRGQDGYTF. CDR3 in DNA: TGTGCCAGCAGCTCACCGGACAGGGGACAGGATGGCTACACCTTC. Filled out from reference TRBV7-9 and TRBJ1-2, the complete variable domain reads DTGVSQNPRHKITKRGQNVTFRCDPISEHNRLYWYRQTLGQGPEFLTYFQNEAQLEKSRLLSDRFSAERPKGSFSTLEIQRTEQGDSAMYLCASSSPDRGQDGYTFGSGTRLTVV.

This chain connects TRBV20-1 to TRBJ2-1, with D possibly being TRBD2 (5 bases). Trimming removed 1 base from V and 2 bases from J, with 15 bases in between. There are 16 residues in the CDR3. The germline gives CDR1 DFQATT, CDR2 SNEGSKA (reference sequence). CDR3 sequence reads: CSARGPGVSTYNEQFF. For the CDR3, the DNA is TGCAGTGCTAGAGGACCCGGGGTGTCCACCTACAATGAGCAGTTCTTC.

The rearrangement uses TRBV29-1 and TRBJ2-5, with 11 bases lining up with TRBD2. The ends lost 1 base at V and 2 bases at J; junction bases unmatched: 12. The CDR3 extends over 18 amino acids. Germline-derived CDR1 and CDR2 are SQVTM and ANQGSEA. CDR3 in amino acids: CSVEGGGVLAGAQETQYF. In DNA form, the CDR3 reads TGCAGCGTTGAAGGGGGTGGGGTACTAGCGGGGGCGCAAGAGACCCAGTACTTC.

The V gene is TRBV5-1, the J gene TRBJ2-3; D call uncertain. Germline lookup yields CDR1 SGHRS and CDR2 YFSETQ. V lost 4 bases, J lost 4 bases, and 10 bases lay in between. The CDR3 length is 13 residues. Here the CDR3 DNA reads TGCGCCAGCAGCCCTAGGAGTTCAGATACGCAGTATTTT. Its translation: CASSPRSSDTQYF.

The rearrangement links TRBV12-3 or TRBV12-4 to TRBJ2-1, with 10 bases fitting TRBD1. The CDR3 contains 16 residues. Trimming cost V 0 bases and J 5 bases; bases outside gene matches: 4. CDR3 bases: TGTGCCAGCAGTTTAGCGTGGGGACAGGGGAACAATGAGCAGTTCTTC. Translation: CASSLAWGQGNNEQFF.

The CDR3 reads CASSAEVPGMAFF. In nucleotides, the CDR3 is TGCGCCAGCAGCGCGGAGGTCCCCGGGATGGCTTTCTTT. The chain employs TRBV5-1 and TRBJ1-1, with D unclear. V lost 4 bases and J lost 11, with 18 bases in between. The germline V gene has CDR1 SGHRS and CDR2 YFSETQ. This CDR3 has 13 residues.

This sequence joins TRBV6-5 and TRBJ2-7; TRBD1 might be the D (6 bases). CDR3 length: 15 residues. V lost 0 bases, J lost 4 bases, and 13 bases lay in between. Germline CDR1 and CDR2: MNHEY and SVGAGI. This chain's CDR3 is CASSYSPRGRYEQYF. DNA for the CDR3: TGTGCCAGCAGTTACTCTCCCAGGGGTAGATACGAGCAGTACTTC.

The V call is TRBV6-5, the J call TRBJ1-6; no firm D call. V was pared by 4 bases and J by 7 bases, with 14 bases between. The germline V gene has CDR1 MNHEY and CDR2 SVGAGI. The CDR3 has 15 residues. The CDR3 coding sequence is TGTGCCAGCAGTTTACTAGGACGTGCGAATTCACCCCTCCACTTT. Amino acids: CASSLLGRANSPLHF.

In this sample, this clonotype turned up a few times. The genes are TRBV5-1 and TRBJ1-4; perhaps TRBD1 as D (6 bases). The V and J ends lost 1 base and 2 bases respectively, with 15 bases between them. The CDR3 consists of 17 residues. Germline V CDR1 and CDR2: SGHRS, YFSETQ. CDR3 amino acids: CASSLRRQDETNEKLFF. CDR3 nucleotides: TGCGCCAGCAGCTTGAGGAGACAGGATGAGACTAATGAAAAACTGTTTTTT.

The chain couples TRBV20-1 to TRBJ2-5, with TRBD2 matching 7 bases. CDR1 is DFQATT and CDR2 is SNEGSKA in the germline V gene (reference sequence). The CDR3 sequence is 14 residues long. V trimming: 3 bases; J trimming: 3 bases; junction bases outside the gene matches: 7. DNA for the CDR3: TGCAGTGCTAGTGCCGGGACTAATAAAGAGACCCAGTACTTC. The encoded protein is CSASAGTNKETQYF.

This clonotype has a single count. This chain uses TRBV18 with TRBJ2-7; no clear D gene. The CDR3 length is 15 residues. The germline V gene encodes CDR1 KGHSH and CDR2 LQKENI. Deletions cut 2 bases from V and 0 bases from J, with 11 bases between. The CDR3 DNA is TGTGCCAGCTCACCAGCGTCGGCGAACTCCTACGAGCAGTACTTC. Translation gives CASSPASANSYEQYF.

V is TRBV10-3 and J is TRBJ2-7, with D tentatively TRBD2 (5 bases). This CDR3 comprises 15 residues. With 3 bases removed from V and 12 bases from J, the gap between germline ends came to 24 bases. In germline, CDR1 is ENHRY, CDR2 SYGVKD. CDR3 amino acids: CAISDPKRVGETRYF. In DNA form, the CDR3 reads TGTGCCATCAGTGACCCAAAGAGGGTTGGGGAGACCCGGTACTTC.

DNA of the CDR3: TGTGCCAGCAGTTACAGGGGGCTCTACGAGCAGTACTTC. It encodes CASSYRGLYEQYF. This chain joins TRBV6-5 and TRBJ2-4, with 7 nucleotides matching TRBD1. The end of the DNA fits TRBJ2-7 better, so the J call may be wrong. The length of the CDR3 is 13 residues. Germline V gene sequence: CDR1 MNHEY, CDR2 SVGAGI.

The chain employs TRBV20-1 and TRBJ2-7; 10 positions match TRBD2. Trimming cost V 0 bases and J 7 bases; bases outside gene matches: 9. CDR1 is DFQATT and CDR2 is SNEGSKA in the germline V gene (reference sequence). The CDR3 extends over 15 amino acids. Here the CDR3 reads CSARDSRAGGREQYF. CDR3 DNA sequence: TGCAGTGCTAGAGATTCGCGAGCGGGGGGGAGGGAGCAGTACTTC.

This clonotype was seen a few times. V is TRBV7-6 and J is TRBJ1-1; 7 positions match TRBD1. The CDR3 spans 14 residues. Germline V lookup: CDR1 SGHVS, CDR2 FNYEAQ. Trimming at V came to 5 bases and at J to 0 bases, leaving 3 bases not matched to a gene. The DNA for the CDR3 is TGTGCCAGCAGCCGGGGGACAGTGAACACTGAAGCTTTCTTT. It codes for CASSRGTVNTEAFF. The full variable domain, rest sourced from reference TRBV7-6 and TRBJ1-1, is GAGVSQSPRYKVTKRGQDVALRCDPISGHVSLYWYRQALGQGPEFLTYFNYEAQQDKSGLPNDRFSAERPEGSISTLTIQRTEQRDSAMYRCASSRGTVNTEAFFGQGTRLTVV.

This rearrangement joins TRBV29-1 to TRBJ2-1; no definite D call. The ends were cut back, 2 bases at V and 7 bases at J, with 9 bases in the middle. The CDR3 extends over 12 amino acids. CDR1 SQVTM and CDR2 ANQGSEA come from the germline V gene. CDR3 coding DNA: TGCAGCGTTGAACGAGACCCAAATGAGCAGTTCTTC. Translating it yields CSVERDPNEQFF.

J is TRBJ2-1 and V is TRBV5-4, with 16 positions matching TRBD2. The DNA end favors TRBJ2-7, so the J call may be wrong. The CDR3 is made up of 19 amino acids. Germline-derived CDR1 and CDR2 are SGHNT and YYREEE (reference sequence). The CDR3 nucleotides read TGTGCCAGCAGCTCGCCGGGACTAGCGGGGGGGAGCTCCTACAATGAGCAGTACTTC. This sequence encodes CASSSPGLAGGSSYNEQYF.

The rearrangement uses TRBV5-5 and TRBJ2-5; no definite D call. CDR1 SGHKS and CDR2 YYEKEE come from the germline V gene (reference sequence). Trimming cost V 6 bases and J 6 bases, with 21 bases left between them. The CDR3 extends over 15 amino acids. The CDR3 region is CASTLYGETKQTQYF. The CDR3 DNA sequence: TGTGCCAGCACCCTGTATGGGGAAACTAAGCAGACCCAGTACTTC.